This entry lists 25 T cell receptor beta chains sequenced from one sample in a study of spatial heterogeneity in lung cancer. TCRdb re-analysed the 5' RACE reads in MiXCR, keeping a single row per CDR3 protein. The table includes more than 9,000 distinct CDR3 sequences, 7% to 9.5% detected once. Regarding time point: sample taken at primary tumor resection. Unsorted whole RNA samples from tumor, nontumor lung or frozen PBMC were sequenced. The sample in question was PBMCs, obtained at surgery. The receptors stem from a male donor with early-stage non-small cell lung cancer.

By its share, this clonotype is medium-sized. The chain has TRBV27 and TRBJ2-3; 14 bases fit TRBD2. Germline-derived CDR1 and CDR2 are MNHEY and SMNVEV (reference sequence). The CDR3 loop spans 18 amino acids. Trimming cost V 1 base and J 2 bases; bases outside gene matches: 5. This chain's CDR3 is CASSLWTSGGSDTDTQYF. The CDR3, as DNA: TGTGCCAGCAGTTTATGGACTAGCGGGGGGTCAGACACAGATACGCAGTATTTT.

In this sample, this clonotype is medium-sized. V and J are TRBV2 and TRBJ1-4, with D perhaps matching TRBD1 (5 bases). CDR3 length equals 15 residues. V lost 5 bases and J lost 5, with 15 bases in between. Germline values: CDR1 SNHLY, CDR2 FYNNEI. CDR3 bases: TGTGCCAGCAGTAGGAACAGCGGGGGGAATGAAAAACTGTTTTTT. Translation: CASSRNSGGNEKLFF.

The genes are TRBV5-1 and TRBJ2-7; D is ambiguous. Trimming took off 1 base at V and 3 bases at J, with 5 bases between the two ends. The germline V gene encodes CDR1 SGHRS and CDR2 YFSETQ. The CDR3 runs 12 residues. CDR3 residues: CASSLHGYEQYF. The CDR3 region has the DNA TGCGCCAGCAGCTTGCATGGCTACGAGCAGTACTTC.

This clonotype was counted ten times or more. The chain links TRBV12-3 or TRBV12-4 to TRBJ2-3; unclear D gene. The V end was cut by 1 base, the J end by 1 base, with 9 bases between. The CDR3 loop spans 15 amino acids. The CDR3 DNA reads TGTGCCAGCAGTTTAGAAGGTGCAGGCACAGATACGCAGTATTTT. It specifies CASSLEGAGTDTQYF.

This clonotype is medium-sized. The chain links TRBV5-6 to TRBJ1-5; the D gene is possibly TRBD1 (5 bases). The V end was cut by 0 bases, the J end by 6 bases, with 19 bases between. Germline loops: CDR1 SGHDT, CDR2 YYEEEE. This CDR3 has 17 residues. DNA for the CDR3: TGTGCCAGCAGCTTGGGTACTTCTGGGCTCGGGGGTCAGCCCCAGCATTTT. This encodes CASSLGTSGLGGQPQHF.

This clonotype came up a few times. The V and J genes are TRBV28 and TRBJ1-4; D perhaps matches TRBD1 (5 bases). V was clipped by 5 bases and J by 7 bases, with 14 bases between them. CDR1 and CDR2 (germline): MDHEN, SYDVKM. The CDR3 loop spans 14 amino acids. CDR3 sequence: CASSKDSGSEKLFF. CDR3 in DNA: TGTGCCAGCAGTAAAGACAGTGGGAGTGAAAAACTGTTTTTT.

This clonotype was detected many times. The chain couples TRBV11-3 to TRBJ1-1, with 7 bases identical to TRBD1. With V trimmed by 5 bases and J by 5 bases, 5 bases remained unmatched. The germline CDR1 and CDR2 sequences are SGHNT and YENEEA. CDR3 length: 13 residues. CDR3 DNA: TGTGCCAGCAGCGTCGGACAGGCAACTGAAGCTTTCTTT. It encodes CASSVGQATEAFF.

There are many counts of this clonotype. The CDR3 DNA sequence: TGCAGCGTTGAGGACTCCTACAATGAGCAGTTCTTC. Amino acids: CSVEDSYNEQFF. The chain joins TRBV29-1 to TRBJ2-1, with D uncertain. The V and J ends lost 3 bases and 0 bases respectively, with 3 bases between them. Germline lookup yields CDR1 SQVTM and CDR2 ANQGSEA. This CDR3 comprises 12 residues.

This clonotype was observed at least ten times. The chain is built from TRBV12-3 or TRBV12-4 and TRBJ2-3, with 7 positions matching TRBD2. With V trimmed by 0 bases and J by 3 bases, 3 bases remained unmatched. The CDR3 totals 15 residues. CDR3 region: CASSLAGGVTDTQYF. The CDR3 nucleotides are TGTGCCAGCAGTTTAGCGGGGGGGGTGACAGATACGCAGTATTTT.

The sample holds many counts of this clonotype. The V gene is TRBV6-4, the J gene TRBJ2-1; D possibly uses TRBD1 or TRBD2 (5 bases each). CDR3 length equals 16 residues. Trimming removed 7 bases from V and 4 bases from J, with 20 bases in between. The germline V gene encodes CDR1 MRHNA and CDR2 SNTAGT. The CDR3, as DNA: TGTGCCAGCATTCTAGCTACAGACAGAATTTACAATGAGCAGTTCTTC. Its protein is CASILATDRIYNEQFF.

Only a few counts were recorded for this clonotype. This chain links TRBV19 with TRBJ2-5; a possible D gene is TRBD1 (6 bases). CDR3 size: 14 residues. Trimming took 10 bases from V and 5 from J, leaving 20 bases between them. From germline, CDR1 is LNHDA and CDR2 SQIVND (reference sequence). The CDR3 region is CATRRWGLEETQYF. In DNA, the CDR3 is TGTGCCACTCGCCGGTGGGGGCTGGAGGAGACCCAGTACTTC.

In its sample, this clonotype was seen many times. The rearrangement links TRBV4-1 to TRBJ1-4, with D unresolved. The CDR3 covers 14 residues. With 1 base removed from V and 8 bases from J, the gap between germline ends came to 11 bases. Germline CDR1 and CDR2: MGHRA and YSYEKL. The CDR3 sequence: CASSQGRSEEKLFF. DNA for the CDR3: TGCGCCAGCAGCCAAGGGAGGTCCGAGGAAAAACTGTTTTTT.

Many counts were recorded for this clonotype. The chain links TRBV7-2 to TRBJ2-7; 8 positions match TRBD1. The trim removed 5 bases at V and 7 bases at J, leaving 16 bases unmatched. Germline loops: CDR1 SGHTA, CDR2 FQGNSA. The CDR3 is 16 amino acids. CDR3 sequence: CASSPPLPRGLEEQYF. The DNA of the CDR3 is TGTGCCAGCAGCCCTCCCCTCCCCAGGGGGCTAGAGGAGCAGTACTTC.

This clonotype has ten or more counts. Compared with germline, one end of the junction differs, possibly owing to a read error. The gene calls are TRBV5-4 and TRBJ2-1, with a tentative D call TRBD2 (6 bases). The CDR3 runs to 13 residues. Germline assignment: CDR1 SGHNT and CDR2 YYREEE (reference sequence). The CDR3 region has the DNA TGTGCCAGCAGCTCCCCCCGCGGGGCCCCTAGGAGCTTC. Translation gives CASSSPRGAPRSF.

This clonotype was detected many times. V and J are TRBV4-3 and TRBJ2-7; no definite D call. The CDR3 covers 13 residues. The V and J ends lost 5 bases and 3 bases respectively, with 11 bases between them. Germline lookup yields CDR1 LGHNA and CDR2 YSLEER. CDR3 DNA: TGCGCCAGCAGCTCAAATCCTGGCTACGAGCAGTACTTC. Translation: CASSSNPGYEQYF.

By share, this clonotype ranks as medium-sized. The rearrangement joins TRBV12-3 or TRBV12-4 to TRBJ1-6; 8 bases match TRBD1. The CDR3 is 17 residues long. The junction had 6 bases not matched to a gene; V was cut back by 5 bases and J by 0 bases. DNA for the CDR3: TGTGCCAGCAGTCCCGGGGACAGGAGCTCCTATAATTCACCCCTCCACTTT. It specifies CASSPGDRSSYNSPLHF.

This clonotype is labeled medium-sized. The rearrangement joins TRBV5-5 to TRBJ1-1, with D possibly TRBD1 on 6 matching bases. The CDR3 runs 16 residues. CDR1 is SGHKS, CDR2 YYEKEE, per germline (reference sequence). Trimming took 4 bases from V and 5 from J, leaving 21 bases between them. DNA of the CDR3: TGTGCCAGCAGCCCCCACAGGGCACAGGGTAGGACTGAAGCTTTCTTT. Residues: CASSPHRAQGRTEAFF.

This clonotype appeared a few times. The CDR3 region has the DNA TGTGCCAGCGGGGACAGGGCGTACCAAGAGACCCAGTACTTC. Its protein product is CASGDRAYQETQYF. V usage is TRBV6-1 and J usage is TRBJ2-5; 9 bases are shared with TRBD1. Germline lookup yields CDR1 MNHNS and CDR2 SASEGT. This CDR3 is 14 amino acids long. V shed 8 bases and J 0 bases; nucleotides not matched to a gene: 4.

This clonotype was counted ten times or more. The chain combines TRBV28 with TRBJ2-3, with D possibly TRBD2 on 6 matching bases. The CDR3 length is 14 residues. V lost 8 bases and J lost 4, with 16 bases in between. Germline values: CDR1 MDHEN, CDR2 SYDVKM. The CDR3 DNA reads as TGTGCCAGCGCGGTAGCAGGGAGGTCAGATACGCAGTATTTT. Protein product: CASAVAGRSDTQYF.

The gene calls are TRBV27 and TRBJ1-2; possible D gene TRBD1, 6 bases. CDR1 and CDR2 from the germline V gene are MNHEY and SMNVEV (reference sequence). V lost 4 bases and J lost 3, with 12 bases in between. The CDR3 runs to 14 residues. The CDR3 DNA reads as TGTGCCAGCAGTTCCCAGGGGAGGGACTATGGCTACACCTTC. This sequence encodes CASSSQGRDYGYTF.

This clonotype is deemed medium-sized. CDR3 loop: CATRRDSEQYF. The CDR3 DNA reads as TGTGCCACCCGGCGGGACTCGGAGCAGTACTTC. The chain uses TRBV19 and TRBJ2-7, with D maybe TRBD2 (6 bases). V lost 10 bases and J lost 7, with 14 bases in between. This CDR3 has 11 residues. Germline CDR1 reads LNHDA; CDR2 reads SQIVND (reference sequence).

This clonotype showed up many times. The chain links TRBV20-1 to TRBJ2-7; a weak D match, TRBD1 (6 bases). V lost 1 base, J lost 4 bases, and 8 bases lay in between. The CDR3 covers 12 residues. From germline, CDR1 is DFQATT and CDR2 SNEGSKA (reference sequence). In DNA form, the CDR3 reads TGCAGTGCTAGAGGGACAGATTACGAGCAGTACTTC. Its protein product is CSARGTDYEQYF.

This clonotype rates as medium-sized (0.01 to 0.1%). The V and J genes are TRBV6-6 and TRBJ1-5; 9 bases are shared with TRBD1. The CDR3 length is 18 residues. Germline CDR1 and CDR2: MNHNY and SVGAGI (reference sequence). The V gene end was trimmed by 5 bases and the J gene end by 6 bases; junction bases not matched to a gene: 17. The CDR3 nucleotides are TGTGCCAGCAGTCCCCCGGACAGGGGTAGCTTTTATTTTCAGCCCCAGCATTTT. This gives the protein CASSPPDRGSFYFQPQHF.

This clonotype has ten or more counts. This chain uses TRBV21-1 with TRBJ1-6; TRBD1 is the table's D call, not checked against the DNA. TRBV21-1 corresponds to a pseudogene. The CDR3 totals 18 residues. The CDR3 DNA follows: TGTGCCAGCAACACAGGGTTGGCCCGGAGCATTGTGGCTTCACCCCTCCACTTT. Protein product: CASNTGLARSIVASPLHF.

This clonotype has a count of ten or more. This sequence joins TRBV19 and TRBJ2-7; possibly TRBD1 for D (6 bases). Germline lookup yields CDR1 LNHDA and CDR2 SQIVND (reference sequence). V was shortened by 1 base and J by 2 bases, with 12 bases between the two germline ends. The CDR3 loop spans 15 amino acids. The CDR3 DNA sequence: TGTGCCAGTAGTATAGCCCCAGGGGCCCCCTACGAGCAGTACTTC. It is translated as CASSIAPGAPYEQYF. The full variable domain, completed using reference TRBV19 and TRBJ2-7, is DGGITQSPKYLFRKEGQNVTLSCEQNLNHDAMYWYRQDPGQGLRLIYYSQIVNDFQKGDIAEGYSVSREKKESFPLTVTSAQKNPTAFYLCASSIAPGAPYEQYFGPGTRLTVT.